The TCR beta chain described here comes from a study of beta chain features in type 1 diabetes. Notes on the study in general: Shortening of TCRB CDR3s, moderate but significant, appeared in all four CD4+ subsets of Type 1 diabetes patients.

Via the markers CD45RO/CCR7/CD25/CD127/CD95/CD27, stem cell-like memory, regulatory, central memory and naive CD4+ cells were sorted. As for this clone: What it binds is not known.

Expressed TCRB transcripts were sequenced, since all the RNA that had been isolated was reverse transcribed. Some clones are missing from TCRdb's copy, which holds only in-frame ones; the method was immunoSEQ multiplex PCR. Of 640,000 or so clones listed, 11% to 15% are singletons. CDR1 SGHRS and CDR2 YFSETQ come from the germline V gene. This CDR3 is 14 amino acids long. The V gene lost 0 bases and the J gene lost 1 base, with 6 bases spanning the gap. The gene calls are TRBV5-1 and TRBJ2-3, with no clear D. Material: naive CD4+ T cells from blood. The receptor's source is a man aged 18 to 29 with type 1 diabetes. The CDR3 DNA is TGCGCCAGCAGCTTGGAGTATGGCACAGATACGCAGTATTTT. Protein sequence: CASSLEYGTDTQYF.